This TCR beta chain was profiled in a study of CD8 T cells in Susac syndrome. Study context: Among the Susac syndrome patients who underwent sequencing, about 6 had clinically active disease, while eight of them were in remission. When blood was drawn, patients with Susac syndrome were on intravenous immunoglobulin alone, on corticosteroids, or therapy-naive.

Reverse transcription of about 0.5 to 1 ug RNA was performed with random hexamers. The immunoSEQ assay covered 54 Vbeta and 13 Jbeta segments for CDR3. TCRdb passed the immunoSEQ multiplex PCR reads through MiXCR, listing each CDR3 protein once. The sample has 170,000 or so distinct CDR3 sequences, around 96% seen once; the top ten hold approximately 0.12%. Through negative isolation, CD4+ and CD8+ T cells were obtained, while TEMRA cells were enriched using FACS. From germline, CDR1 is SQVTM and CDR2 ANQGSEA. V lost 7 bases, J lost 6 bases, and 10 bases lay in between. The CDR3 totals 11 residues. The gene calls are TRBV29-1 and TRBJ2-1; TRBD2 is a possible D gene (6 bases). The clonotype comes from a human donor with Susac syndrome. Sequencing was done on a sample of CD4+ T cells from PBMCs. The CDR3 bases are TGCAGCGCGGGAGTAGTCAATGAGCAGTTCTTC. It specifies CSAGVVNEQFF.